This TCR beta chain was identified in a study of T cells in Graves' hyperthyroidism and ophthalmopathy. Amplification targeted TCR beta CDR3 regions from RNA transcripts. A set of HTBI primers served as the primers for a first-round RT-PCR of the TCR CDR3. TCRdb redid the calling of the multiplex PCR reads with MiXCR, one entry per CDR3 protein. Of roughly 800,000 distinct CDR3 sequences in the sample, around 38% were seen once. The V gene's germline CDR1 is SQVTM and CDR2 ANQGSEA. The CDR3 is made up of 13 amino acids. V lost 3 bases and J lost 2, with 10 bases in between. Sequencing input: blood. The rearrangement uses TRBV29-1 and TRBJ1-1, with a tentative D call TRBD1 (5 bases). This TCR derives from a man younger than 30 with Graves' hyperthyroidism. CDR3 sequence (DNA): TGCAGCGTTGAGACAGATGGAAACACTGAAGCTTTCTTT. Amino acid sequence: CSVETDGNTEAFF.